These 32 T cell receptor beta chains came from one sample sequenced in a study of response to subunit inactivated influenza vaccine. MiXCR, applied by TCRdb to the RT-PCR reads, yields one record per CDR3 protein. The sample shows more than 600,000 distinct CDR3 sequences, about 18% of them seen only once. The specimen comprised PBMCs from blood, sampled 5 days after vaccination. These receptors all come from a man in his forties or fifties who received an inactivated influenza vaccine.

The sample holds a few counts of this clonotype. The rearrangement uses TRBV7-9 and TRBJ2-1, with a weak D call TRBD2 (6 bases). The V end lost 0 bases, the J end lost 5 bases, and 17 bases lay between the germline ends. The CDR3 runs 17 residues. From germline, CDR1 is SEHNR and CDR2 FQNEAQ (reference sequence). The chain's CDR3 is CASSLALVAALHNEQFF. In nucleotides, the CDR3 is TGTGCCAGCAGCTTAGCGTTGGTAGCGGCTCTCCACAATGAGCAGTTCTTC. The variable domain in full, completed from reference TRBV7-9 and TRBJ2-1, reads DTGVSQNPRHKITKRGQNVTFRCDPISEHNRLYWYRQTLGQGPEFLTYFQNEAQLEKSRLLSDRFSAERPKGSFSTLEIQRTEQGDSAMYLCASSLALVAALHNEQFFGPGTRLTVL.

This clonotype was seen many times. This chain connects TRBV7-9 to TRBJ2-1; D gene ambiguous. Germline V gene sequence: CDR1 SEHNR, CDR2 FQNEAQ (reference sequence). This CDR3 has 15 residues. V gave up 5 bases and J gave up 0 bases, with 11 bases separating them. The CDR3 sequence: CASSPHLRSYNEQFF. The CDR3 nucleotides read TGTGCCAGCAGCCCACACCTCCGCTCCTACAATGAGCAGTTCTTC.

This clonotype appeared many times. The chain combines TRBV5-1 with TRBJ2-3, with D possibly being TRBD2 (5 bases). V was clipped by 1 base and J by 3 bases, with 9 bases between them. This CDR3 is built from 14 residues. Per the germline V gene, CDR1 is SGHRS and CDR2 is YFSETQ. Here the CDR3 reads CASSLQLGTDTQYF. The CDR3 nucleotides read TGCGCCAGCAGCTTGCAACTAGGTACAGATACGCAGTATTTT.

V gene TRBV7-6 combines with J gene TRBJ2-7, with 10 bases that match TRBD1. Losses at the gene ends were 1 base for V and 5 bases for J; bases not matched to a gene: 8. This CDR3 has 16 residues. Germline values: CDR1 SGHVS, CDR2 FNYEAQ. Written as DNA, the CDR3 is TGTGCCAGCAGCTTAGGACAGGGGGCGCTTACCCACGAGCAGTACTTC. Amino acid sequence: CASSLGQGALTHEQYF.

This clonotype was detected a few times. CDR3 coding DNA: TGTGCCAGCAGTCGGGACTCCGGATGGGAGCAGTACTTC. Translated: CASSRDSGWEQYF. The chain carries TRBV5-5 and TRBJ2-7; D might be TRBD2 (6 bases). CDR3 size: 13 residues. V lost 5 bases and J 7 bases, leaving 16 bases between the germline ends. Germline loops: CDR1 SGHKS, CDR2 YYEKEE (reference sequence).

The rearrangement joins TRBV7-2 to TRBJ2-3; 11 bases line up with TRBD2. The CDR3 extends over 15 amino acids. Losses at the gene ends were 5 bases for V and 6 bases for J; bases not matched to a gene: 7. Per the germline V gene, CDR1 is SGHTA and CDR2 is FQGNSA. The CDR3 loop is CASSTMGLAADTQYF. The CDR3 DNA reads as TGTGCCAGCAGCACGATGGGACTAGCGGCCGATACGCAGTATTTT.

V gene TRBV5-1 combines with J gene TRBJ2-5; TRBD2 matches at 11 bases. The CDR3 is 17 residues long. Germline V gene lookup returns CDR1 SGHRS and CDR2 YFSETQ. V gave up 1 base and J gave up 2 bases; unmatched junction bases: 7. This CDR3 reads CASSLLVTSGTQETQYF. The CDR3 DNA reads TGCGCCAGCAGCTTGCTAGTGACTAGCGGGACTCAAGAGACCCAGTACTTC.

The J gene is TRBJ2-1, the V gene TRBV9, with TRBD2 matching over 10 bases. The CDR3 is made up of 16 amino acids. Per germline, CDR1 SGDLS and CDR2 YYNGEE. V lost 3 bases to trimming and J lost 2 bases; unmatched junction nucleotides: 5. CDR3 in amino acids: CASSATLAGAYNEQFF. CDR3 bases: TGTGCCAGCAGCGCGACTCTAGCGGGAGCCTACAATGAGCAGTTCTTC.

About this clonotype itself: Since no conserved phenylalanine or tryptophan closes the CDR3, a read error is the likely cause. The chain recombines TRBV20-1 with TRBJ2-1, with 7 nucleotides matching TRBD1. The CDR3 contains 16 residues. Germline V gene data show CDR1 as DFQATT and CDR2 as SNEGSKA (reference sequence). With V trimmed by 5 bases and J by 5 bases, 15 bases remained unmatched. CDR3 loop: CSALLLQGTMNNEQFL. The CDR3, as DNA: TGCAGTGCTCTCTTGTTACAGGGGACAATGAACAATGAGCAGTTCTTA.

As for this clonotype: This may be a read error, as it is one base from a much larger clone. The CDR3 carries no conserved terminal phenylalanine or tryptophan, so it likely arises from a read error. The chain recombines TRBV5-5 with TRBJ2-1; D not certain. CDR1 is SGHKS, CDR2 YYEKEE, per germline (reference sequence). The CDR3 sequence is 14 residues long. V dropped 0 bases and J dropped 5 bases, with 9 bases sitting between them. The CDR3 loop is CASSLVPLNNEQFL. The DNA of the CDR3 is TGTGCCAGCAGCTTGGTTCCCCTTAACAATGAGCAGTTCCTC.

The CDR3 here is CSASLGVPAEAFF. The CDR3 DNA follows: TGCAGTGCTAGTTTGGGGGTTCCGGCTGAAGCTTTCTTT. This chain links TRBV20-1 with TRBJ1-1; D is perhaps TRBD1 (5 bases). Trimming stripped 3 bases from V and 6 bases from J, with 14 bases between. The CDR3 has 13 residues. Per the germline V gene, CDR1 is DFQATT and CDR2 is SNEGSKA (reference sequence).

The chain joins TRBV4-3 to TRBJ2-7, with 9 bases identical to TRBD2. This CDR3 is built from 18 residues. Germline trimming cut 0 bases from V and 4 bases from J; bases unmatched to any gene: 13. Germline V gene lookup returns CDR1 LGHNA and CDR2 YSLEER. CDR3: CASSQDQGAGGFTYEQYF. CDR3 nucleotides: TGCGCCAGCAGCCAAGATCAGGGAGCGGGAGGTTTTACGTACGAGCAGTACTTC.

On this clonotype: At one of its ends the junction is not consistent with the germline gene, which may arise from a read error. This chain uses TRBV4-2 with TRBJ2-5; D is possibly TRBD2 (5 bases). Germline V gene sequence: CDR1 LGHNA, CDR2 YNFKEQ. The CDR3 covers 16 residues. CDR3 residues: CAISPGLLGLLETQYF. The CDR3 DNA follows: TGTGCCATCAGCCCCGGGCTCCTCGGACTTCTCGAGACCCAGTACTTC.

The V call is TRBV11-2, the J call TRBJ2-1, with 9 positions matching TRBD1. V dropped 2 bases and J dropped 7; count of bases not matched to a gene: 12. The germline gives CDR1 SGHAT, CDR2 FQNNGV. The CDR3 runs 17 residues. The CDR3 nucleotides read TGTGCCAGCAGCTTACTTAGATCGGGACAGGGAGGGAATGAGCAGTTCTTC. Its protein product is CASSLLRSGQGGNEQFF.

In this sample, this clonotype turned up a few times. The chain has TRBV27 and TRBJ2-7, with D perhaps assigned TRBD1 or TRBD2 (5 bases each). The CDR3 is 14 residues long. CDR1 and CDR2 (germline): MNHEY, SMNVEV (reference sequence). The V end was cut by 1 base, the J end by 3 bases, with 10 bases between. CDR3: CASSLYGTGYEQYF. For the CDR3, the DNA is TGTGCCAGCAGTTTATACGGGACGGGCTACGAGCAGTACTTC.

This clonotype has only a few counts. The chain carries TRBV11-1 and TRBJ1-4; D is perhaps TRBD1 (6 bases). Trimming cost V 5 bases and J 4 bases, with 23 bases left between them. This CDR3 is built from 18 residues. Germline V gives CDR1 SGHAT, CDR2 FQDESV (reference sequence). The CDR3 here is CASSPLTGGEAFNEKLFF. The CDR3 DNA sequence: TGTGCCAGCAGCCCCCTGACAGGAGGGGAGGCGTTTAATGAAAAACTGTTTTTT.

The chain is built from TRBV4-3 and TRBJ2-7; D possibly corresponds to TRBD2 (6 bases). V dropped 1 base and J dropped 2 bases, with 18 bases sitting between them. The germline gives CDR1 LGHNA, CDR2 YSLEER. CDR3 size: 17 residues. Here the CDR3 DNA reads TGCGCCAGCAGCCAAGTTATCGGAGGGTTCGGGACCTACGAGCAGTACTTC. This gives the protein CASSQVIGGFGTYEQYF.

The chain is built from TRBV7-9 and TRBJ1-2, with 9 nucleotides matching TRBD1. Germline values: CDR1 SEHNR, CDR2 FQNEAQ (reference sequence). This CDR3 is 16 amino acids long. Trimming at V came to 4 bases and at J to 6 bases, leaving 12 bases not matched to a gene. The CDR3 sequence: CASSSRDRELFDGYTF. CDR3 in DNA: TGTGCCAGCAGCTCGCGGGACAGGGAGCTTTTTGATGGCTACACCTTC.

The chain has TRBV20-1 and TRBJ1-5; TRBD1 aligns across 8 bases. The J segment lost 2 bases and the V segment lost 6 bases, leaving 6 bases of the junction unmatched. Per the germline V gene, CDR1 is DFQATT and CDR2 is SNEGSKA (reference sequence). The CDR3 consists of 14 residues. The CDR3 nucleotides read TGCAGTGCCTCGACAGGGGAGGGCAATCAGCCCCAGCATTTT. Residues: CSASTGEGNQPQHF.

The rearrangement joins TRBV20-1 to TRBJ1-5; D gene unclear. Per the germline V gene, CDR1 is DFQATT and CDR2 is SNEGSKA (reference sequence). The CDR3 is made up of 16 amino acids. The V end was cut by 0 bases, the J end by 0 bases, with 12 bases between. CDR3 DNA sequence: TGCAGTGCTAGAGATCTTACCTTACATAGCAATCAGCCCCAGCATTTT. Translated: CSARDLTLHSNQPQHF.

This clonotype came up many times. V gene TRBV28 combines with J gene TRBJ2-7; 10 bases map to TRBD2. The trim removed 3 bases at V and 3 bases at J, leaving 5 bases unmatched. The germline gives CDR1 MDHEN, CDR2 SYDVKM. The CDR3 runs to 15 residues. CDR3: CASSFGLAANYEQYF. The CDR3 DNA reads TGTGCCAGCAGTTTCGGACTAGCGGCGAACTACGAGCAGTACTTC.

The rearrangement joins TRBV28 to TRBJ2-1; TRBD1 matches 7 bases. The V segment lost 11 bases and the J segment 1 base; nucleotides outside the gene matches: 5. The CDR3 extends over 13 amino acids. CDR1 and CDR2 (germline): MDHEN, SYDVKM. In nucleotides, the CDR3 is TGTGCCCACCGACAGGGATCCTACAATGAGCAGTTCTTC. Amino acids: CAHRQGSYNEQFF.

CDR3 in DNA: TGTGCCAGCACCCGGCGGAATTTTGAGCCCCAGCATTTT. Its translation: CASTRRNFEPQHF. V gene TRBV28 combines with J gene TRBJ1-5; D gene ambiguous. V lost 7 bases and J lost 8, with 15 bases in between. The CDR3 has 13 residues. CDR1 MDHEN and CDR2 SYDVKM come from the germline V gene.

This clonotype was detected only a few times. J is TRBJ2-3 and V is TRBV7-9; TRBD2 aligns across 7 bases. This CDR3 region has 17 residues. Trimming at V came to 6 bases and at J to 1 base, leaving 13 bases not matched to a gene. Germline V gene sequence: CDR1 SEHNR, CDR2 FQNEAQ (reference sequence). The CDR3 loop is CASSSTEGRGGTDTQYF. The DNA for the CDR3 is TGTGCCAGCAGTTCCACCGAAGGACGGGGGGGCACAGATACGCAGTATTTT.

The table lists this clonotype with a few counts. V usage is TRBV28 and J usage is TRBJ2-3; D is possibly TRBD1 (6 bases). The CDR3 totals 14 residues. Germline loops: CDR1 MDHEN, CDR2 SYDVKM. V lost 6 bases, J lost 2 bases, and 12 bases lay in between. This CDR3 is CASRSGGTTDTQYF. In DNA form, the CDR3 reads TGTGCCAGCAGGAGTGGGGGCACCACAGATACGCAGTATTTT.

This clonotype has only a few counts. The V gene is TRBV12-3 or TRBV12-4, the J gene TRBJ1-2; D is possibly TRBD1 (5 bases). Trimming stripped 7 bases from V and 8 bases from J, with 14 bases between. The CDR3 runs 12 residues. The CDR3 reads CASTATVRGYTF. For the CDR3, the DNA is TGTGCCAGCACCGCGACAGTCCGGGGCTACACCTTC.

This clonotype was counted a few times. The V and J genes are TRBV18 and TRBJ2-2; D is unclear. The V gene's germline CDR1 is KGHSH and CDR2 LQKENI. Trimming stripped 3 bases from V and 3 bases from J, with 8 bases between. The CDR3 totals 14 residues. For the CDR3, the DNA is TGTGCCAGCTCACCGGCAGTCCACACCGGGGAGCTGTTTTTT. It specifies CASSPAVHTGELFF.

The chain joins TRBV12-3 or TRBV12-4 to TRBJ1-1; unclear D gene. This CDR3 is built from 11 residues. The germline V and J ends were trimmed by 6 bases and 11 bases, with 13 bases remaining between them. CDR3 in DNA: TGTGCCAGCAGCCGAACAATGGGGGCTTTCTTT. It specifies CASSRTMGAFF.

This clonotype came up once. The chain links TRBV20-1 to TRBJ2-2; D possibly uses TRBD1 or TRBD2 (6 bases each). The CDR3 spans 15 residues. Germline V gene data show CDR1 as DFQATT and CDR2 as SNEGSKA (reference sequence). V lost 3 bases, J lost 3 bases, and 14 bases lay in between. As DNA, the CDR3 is TGCAGTGCTAGGAGGGGGACTTCGGACACCGGGGAGCTGTTTTTT. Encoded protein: CSARRGTSDTGELFF.

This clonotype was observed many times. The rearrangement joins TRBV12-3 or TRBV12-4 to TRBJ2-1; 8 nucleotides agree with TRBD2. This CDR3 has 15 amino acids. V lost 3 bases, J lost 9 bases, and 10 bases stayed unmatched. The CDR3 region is CASSLSGGGYSEQFF. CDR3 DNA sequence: TGTGCCAGCAGTTTGTCGGGGGGGGGATATTCTGAGCAGTTCTTC.

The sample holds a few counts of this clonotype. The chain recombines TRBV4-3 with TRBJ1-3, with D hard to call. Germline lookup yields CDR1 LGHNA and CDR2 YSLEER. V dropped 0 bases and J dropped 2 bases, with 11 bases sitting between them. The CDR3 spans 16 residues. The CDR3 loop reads CASSQDIPVPGNTIYF. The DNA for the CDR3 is TGCGCCAGCAGCCAAGATATCCCAGTACCTGGAAACACCATATATTTT.

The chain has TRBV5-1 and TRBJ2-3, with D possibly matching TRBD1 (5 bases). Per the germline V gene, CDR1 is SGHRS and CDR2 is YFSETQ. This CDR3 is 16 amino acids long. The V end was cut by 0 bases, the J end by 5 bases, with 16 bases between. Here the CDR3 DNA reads TGCGCCAGCAGCTTGGGGCCAGGGTTGGTAAGAGATACGCAGTATTTT. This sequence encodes CASSLGPGLVRDTQYF.